This TCR beta chain was recorded in a study of blood T cell repertoires in COVID-19. Looking at the study overall: Acute and convalescent COVID-19 samples came from the United States, Italy and Spain. In each case, the material was cDNA or gDNA derived from T cells, B-cell-depleted T cells, or PBMCs.

CDR1 and CDR2 (germline): ENHRY, SYGVKD. The length of the CDR3 is 13 residues. Trimming took 10 bases from V and 5 from J, leaving 18 bases between them. The authors' processing: Using reference gene primer amplification, nucleated cell counts were estimated. Some clones are missing from TCRdb's copy, which holds only in-frame ones; the method was immunoSEQ multiplex PCR. V, J and clone size were drawn from that table, and D and trimming were deduced from the DNA. This sample has around 620,000 clones; 90% occur once, and the top ten carry about 0.26%. The chain links TRBV10-3 to TRBJ2-7; TRBD1 might be the D (6 bases). The receptor's source is a young woman with acute or convalescent COVID-19. The sequenced sample consisted of peripheral blood. CDR3 in amino acids: CASSKGHSDEQYF. In nucleotides, the CDR3 is TGTGCCAGCTCAAAGGGACATTCTGACGAGCAGTACTTC.